This TCR beta chain was recovered during a study of shared clonotypes between healthy human individuals. The CDR3 runs to 16 residues. The germline V and J ends were trimmed by 0 bases and 4 bases, with 10 bases remaining between them. CDR1 is LGHNA, CDR2 YSLEER, per germline. This clone was detected ten times or more. Clones were read by immunoSEQ multiplex PCR, and TCRdb kept only the in-frame ones, dropping some. The profile shows about half a million clones, 79% of them singletons. The sequenced material came from PBMCs. This rearrangement joins TRBV4-3 to TRBJ2-6; D perhaps matches TRBD1 (6 bases). The TCR sequence derives from a woman between 40 and 50 years old in good health. Some clones in this sample may be carry-over from other donors' samples. CDR3 bases: TGCGCCAGCAGCCAAGATGCAGGGGTCGGGGCCAACGTCCTGACTTTC. This sequence encodes CASSQDAGVGANVLTF.